The clone carrying this T cell receptor (beta chain) was seen just once. The sample belongs to a study of blood T cell repertoires in COVID-19. Some clones are missing from TCRdb's copy, which holds only in-frame ones; the method was immunoSEQ multiplex PCR. The sample carries 140,000 or so clones, 60% to 85% recorded once. CDR1 is KGHSH, CDR2 LQKENI, per germline. The CDR3 sequence is 16 residues long. With V trimmed by 3 bases and J by 6 bases, 8 bases remained unmatched. Sequenced input: peripheral blood. The receptor was isolated from a man in his forties or fifties with acute or convalescent COVID-19. The chain combines TRBV18 with TRBJ2-7; 13 bases line up with TRBD2. The DNA of the CDR3 is TGTGCCAGCTCACCCACCTTACTAGCGGGGGGGCGCGAGCAGTACTTC. This encodes CASSPTLLAGGREQYF.